One sample yielded the 29 T cell receptor beta chains listed below, sequenced in a study of CD8 T cells in Susac syndrome (dated by TCRdb to between 2019 and 2020). Libraries were constructed by the immunoSEQ multiplex PCR assay. RNA was extracted using the RNeasy kit, and about 0.5 to 1 ug of the RNA was reverse transcribed with random hexamers. TCRdb reprocessed the public reads (quality trimming at Q25 with fastp, clone calling with MiXCR) and kept in-frame beta chains. Each CDR3 protein gets just one entry, which takes the most common genes and DNA from the rows behind it. A total of 250,000 to 350,000 distinct CDR3 sequences appear in this sample, about 91% of them only once. Less than 0.08% of the sample goes to the ten largest clones. Sequences were obtained from CD4+ T cells from PBMCs. These TCRs come from a human donor with multiple sclerosis.

This chain joins TRBV7-6 and TRBJ2-7, with 9 nucleotides matching TRBD2. Trimming cost V 5 bases and J 3 bases; bases outside gene matches: 8. Germline assignment: CDR1 SGHVS and CDR2 FNYEAQ. This CDR3 is built from 15 residues. The CDR3, as DNA: TGTGCCAGCAGCCGGTATAGCGGGAGAAGCTACGAGCAGTACTTC. Residues: CASSRYSGRSYEQYF.

The chain carries TRBV29-1 and TRBJ2-3; D is uncertain. The CDR3 loop spans 11 amino acids. The V and J ends lost 2 bases and 2 bases respectively, with 2 bases between them. Germline-derived CDR1 and CDR2 are SQVTM and ANQGSEA. CDR3 region: CSVELTDTQYF. The CDR3 DNA reads as TGCAGCGTTGAACTCACAGATACGCAGTATTTT.

The CDR3 nucleotides read TGCAGTGCTAGAGTTGTGACTAGCGCCCTCCACCTCGAGCAGTACTTC. Its protein product is CSARVVTSALHLEQYF. This sequence joins TRBV20-1 and TRBJ2-7, with TRBD2 matching 8 bases. From germline, CDR1 is DFQATT and CDR2 SNEGSKA (reference sequence). The CDR3 consists of 16 residues. J gave up 6 bases and V 1 base, and 14 bases lay outside the gene matches.

This clonotype was counted once. The J gene is TRBJ1-5, the V gene TRBV3-1; 7 nucleotides agree with TRBD1. Trimming at V came to 3 bases and at J to 2 bases, leaving 4 bases not matched to a gene. This CDR3 region has 15 residues. Germline CDR1 LGHDT, CDR2 YNNKEL (reference sequence). The CDR3: CASSQGTGGNQPQHF. The DNA for the CDR3 is TGTGCCAGCAGCCAGGGCACAGGGGGCAATCAGCCCCAGCATTTT.

The J gene is TRBJ1-2, the V gene TRBV19; 7 bases are shared with TRBD1. The CDR3 covers 16 residues. V lost 6 bases, J lost 3 bases, and 13 bases stayed unmatched. CDR1 is LNHDA, CDR2 SQIVND, per germline (reference sequence). CDR3 coding DNA: TGTGCCAGTAGAGCCAGGGACAGTTTCATCTACTATGGCTACACCTTC. Its protein product is CASRARDSFIYYGYTF.

This clonotype was seen a handful of times. V usage is TRBV2 and J usage is TRBJ1-3, with D uncertain. Germline values: CDR1 SNHLY, CDR2 FYNNEI. V dropped 2 bases and J dropped 2 bases, with 1 base sitting between them. The CDR3 contains 12 residues. CDR3 sequence reads: CASSEPGNTIYF. Here the CDR3 DNA reads TGTGCCAGCAGTGAACCTGGAAACACCATATATTTT.

The chain uses TRBV20-1 and TRBJ2-1; D is possibly TRBD2 (7 bases). V dropped 3 bases and J dropped 7 bases, with 16 bases sitting between them. The CDR3 is 14 amino acids. Germline V lookup: CDR1 DFQATT, CDR2 SNEGSKA (reference sequence). The CDR3: CSASGGRGWNEQFF. The CDR3 region has the DNA TGCAGTGCTAGCGGGGGGCGCGGGTGGAATGAGCAGTTCTTC.

CDR3 DNA: TGTGCCAGCCGACGGGGGGGGCCCTATGGCTACACCTTC. This translates into CASRRGGPYGYTF. The gene calls are TRBV6-6 and TRBJ1-2; D possibly corresponds to TRBD1 (6 bases). The CDR3 loop spans 13 amino acids. V gave up 8 bases and J gave up 4 bases, with 14 bases separating them. The germline V gene has CDR1 MNHNY and CDR2 SVGAGI (reference sequence).

This clonotype occurred once. V gene TRBV20-1 combines with J gene TRBJ2-7; D may be TRBD2 (6 bases). Germline CDR1 is DFQATT and CDR2 is SNEGSKA (reference sequence). Trimming stripped 3 bases from V and 4 bases from J, with 19 bases between. The CDR3 contains 15 residues. CDR3 loop: CSASPLAGTRYEQYF. The CDR3 DNA sequence: TGCAGTGCTAGCCCATTGGCGGGAACTAGGTACGAGCAGTACTTC.

The rearrangement joins TRBV12-3 or TRBV12-4 to TRBJ2-7; D might be TRBD2 (6 bases). The CDR3 runs to 13 residues. The germline V and J ends were trimmed by 6 bases and 5 bases, with 14 bases remaining between them. This CDR3 is CASSPGGVHEQYF. DNA for the CDR3: TGTGCCAGCAGCCCCGGAGGGGTCCACGAGCAGTACTTC.

This clonotype was recorded once. The chain employs TRBV20-1 and TRBJ2-3; unclear D gene. The CDR3 is 12 residues long. Trimming stripped 1 base from V and 10 bases from J, with 12 bases between. Per germline, CDR1 DFQATT and CDR2 SNEGSKA (reference sequence). DNA of the CDR3: TGCAGTGCTAGAGGGGATCGTGAATCGCAGTATTTT. Encoded protein: CSARGDRESQYF.

V usage is TRBV19 and J usage is TRBJ1-2; 7 nucleotides match TRBD1. This CDR3 spans 12 amino acids. The V and J ends lost 3 bases and 5 bases, in that order; junction bases with no gene match: 0. Per the germline V gene, CDR1 is LNHDA and CDR2 is SQIVND (reference sequence). CDR3 sequence: CASSMGQYGYTF. The DNA for the CDR3 is TGTGCCAGTAGTATGGGACAGTATGGCTACACCTTC.

This chain connects TRBV3-1 to TRBJ2-6; unclear D gene. The CDR3 contains 16 residues. Between the trimmed V and J ends, which lost 4 bases and 0 bases, there was a span of 10 bases. The germline CDR1 and CDR2 sequences are LGHDT and YNNKEL (reference sequence). Here the CDR3 reads CASSPNTLSGANVLTF. The CDR3 DNA is TGTGCCAGCAGCCCCAACACCCTCTCTGGGGCCAACGTCCTGACTTTC.

This chain connects TRBV20-1 to TRBJ2-2; D may be TRBD2 (5 bases). Germline V lookup: CDR1 DFQATT, CDR2 SNEGSKA (reference sequence). V was clipped by 3 bases and J by 6 bases, with 8 bases between them. The CDR3 sequence is 12 residues long. The CDR3 here is CSASRGSGELFF. DNA of the CDR3: TGCAGTGCTAGCCGGGGTTCCGGGGAGCTGTTTTTT.

This sequence joins TRBV7-2 and TRBJ2-1, with 7 bases matching TRBD2. The CDR3 covers 16 residues. CDR1 and CDR2 (germline): SGHTA, FQGNSA. Trimming at V came to 2 bases and at J to 0 bases, leaving 4 bases not matched to a gene. The CDR3 DNA is TGTGCCAGCAGCTTAATCGGCGGGAGCTCCTACAATGAGCAGTTCTTC. This codes for CASSLIGGSSYNEQFF.

The CDR3 loop reads CASSLTDGGYTF. CDR3 nucleotide sequence: TGTGCCAGCAGCTTAACAGATGGAGGCTACACCTTC. The chain recombines TRBV7-9 with TRBJ1-2; no firm D call. Germline CDR1 is SEHNR and CDR2 is FQNEAQ (reference sequence). V was clipped by 2 bases and J by 8 bases, with 9 bases between them. CDR3 size: 12 residues.

This clonotype has a single count. The rearrangement uses TRBV5-4 and TRBJ2-7; 11 nucleotides match TRBD1. The CDR3 covers 16 residues. Germline CDR1 is SGHNT and CDR2 is YYREEE (reference sequence). J lost 6 bases, V lost 3 bases, and 11 bases had no gene match. The DNA of the CDR3 is TGTGCCAGCAGCTCGGGGGTGGGACAGGGGGTTGGCGAGCAGTACTTC. It yields the protein CASSSGVGQGVGEQYF.

The CDR3 here is CASSRWGESGNTIYF. CDR3 DNA: TGTGCCAGCAGCCGGTGGGGAGAAAGTGGAAACACCATATATTTT. V is TRBV5-6 and J is TRBJ1-3; D remains ambiguous. The CDR3 covers 15 residues. CDR1 and CDR2 from the germline V gene are SGHDT and YYEEEE. Trimming stripped 4 bases from V and 3 bases from J, with 14 bases between.

V and J are TRBV5-6 and TRBJ1-4, with a possible D match to TRBD1 (5 bases). Germline CDR1 and CDR2: SGHDT and YYEEEE. The CDR3 extends over 14 amino acids. The V end lost 4 bases, the J end lost 4 bases, and 11 bases lay between the germline ends. The CDR3 DNA is TGTGCCAGCAGCCCGGGACCCGTTAATGAAAAACTGTTTTTT. Translated, it gives CASSPGPVNEKLFF. The whole variable domain, filled in from reference TRBV5-6 and TRBJ1-4, reads DAGVTQSPTHLIKTRGQQVTLRCSPKSGHDTVSWYQQALGQGPQFIFQYYEEEERQRGNFPDRFSGHQFPNYSSELNVNALLLGDSALYLCASSPGPVNEKLFFGSGTQLSVL.

This clonotype was counted once. The J gene is TRBJ2-3, the V gene TRBV5-4; 8 positions agree with TRBD2. This CDR3 comprises 16 residues. The germline gives CDR1 SGHNT, CDR2 YYREEE (reference sequence). The junction had 11 bases not matched to a gene; V was cut back by 4 bases and J by 4 bases. CDR3 coding DNA: TGTGCCAGCAGCCTCGCCGGGACTAGGTCCTCAGATACGCAGTATTTT. Its protein product is CASSLAGTRSSDTQYF.

The rearrangement joins TRBV4-3 to TRBJ1-6, with 8 bases matching TRBD1. The V segment lost 3 bases and the J segment 7 bases; nucleotides outside the gene matches: 2. The length of the CDR3 is 14 residues. CDR1 is LGHNA and CDR2 is YSLEER in the germline V gene. CDR3 amino acids: CASSQRTGNSPLHF. The CDR3 coding sequence is TGCGCCAGCAGCCAGCGGACAGGGAATTCACCCCTCCACTTT.

V gene TRBV11-2 combines with J gene TRBJ2-3; D is undetermined. This CDR3 region has 14 residues. Germline V gene sequence: CDR1 SGHAT, CDR2 FQNNGV. Trimming took off 3 bases at V and 6 bases at J, with 13 bases between the two ends. The CDR3 nucleotides are TGTGCCAGCAGCTTGTCATTAGCATTGGATACGCAGTATTTT. This gives the protein CASSLSLALDTQYF.

The chain has TRBV7-2 and TRBJ2-7; 9 bases agree with TRBD2. This CDR3 region has 14 residues. J was trimmed by 3 bases and V by 5 bases; bases with no gene match: 5. CDR1 and CDR2 from the germline V gene are SGHTA and FQGNSA. CDR3 amino acids: CASSPGLARYEQYF. The CDR3 DNA reads as TGTGCCAGCAGCCCGGGACTAGCCCGCTACGAGCAGTACTTC. Looking up the rest from reference TRBV7-2 and TRBJ2-7 gives the full variable domain: GAGVSQSPSNKVTEKGKDVELRCDPISGHTALYWYRQSLGQGLEFLIYFQGNSAPDKSGLPSDRFSAERTGGSVSTLTIQRTQQEDSAVYLCASSPGLARYEQYFGPGTRLTVT.

This clonotype was observed a single time. The chain carries TRBV12-3 or TRBV12-4 and TRBJ2-7, with D hard to call. The CDR3 covers 13 residues. V dropped 2 bases and J dropped 1 base, with 6 bases sitting between them. The DNA for the CDR3 is TGTGCCAGCAGTTTACGCCATTCCTACGAGCAGTACTTC. This translates into CASSLRHSYEQYF.

This chain links TRBV19 with TRBJ1-4, with 8 bases that match TRBD1. The CDR3 has 14 residues. CDR1 LNHDA and CDR2 SQIVND come from the germline V gene (reference sequence). V lost 6 bases and J lost 8; bases outside the gene matches: 8. CDR3 coding DNA: TGTGCCAGTAGGATGGACAGGGTCGGGGAAAAACTGTTTTTT. It encodes CASRMDRVGEKLFF.

The table lists this clonotype with a few counts. V and J are TRBV30 and TRBJ1-1; 8 bases are a match to TRBD1. CDR3 size: 11 residues. Germline CDR1 is GTSNPN and CDR2 is SVGIG (reference sequence). The ends lost 8 bases at V and 2 bases at J; junction bases unmatched: 1. This CDR3 reads CAGQGNTEAFF. Written as DNA, the CDR3 is TGTGCCGGACAGGGTAACACTGAAGCTTTCTTT.

This clonotype was seen only a few times. The J gene is TRBJ2-5, the V gene TRBV20-1; 10 bases align to TRBD1. Losses at the gene ends were 6 bases for V and 5 bases for J; bases not matched to a gene: 6. The CDR3 is 13 amino acids. CDR1 and CDR2 (germline): DFQATT, SNEGSKA (reference sequence). The CDR3 DNA reads TGCAGTGCGCGGACAGGGGGGAGGGAGACCCAGTACTTC. Protein product: CSARTGGRETQYF.

The chain carries TRBV29-1 and TRBJ2-1; the D call may be TRBD1 or TRBD2 (5 bases each). The CDR3 sequence is 14 residues long. V was clipped by 1 base and J by 0 bases, with 7 bases between them. Germline V gene data show CDR1 as SQVTM and CDR2 as ANQGSEA. CDR3 bases: TGCAGCGTTGAAGGGGGGACCTCCTACAATGAGCAGTTCTTC. Translation gives CSVEGGTSYNEQFF.

The chain employs TRBV5-6 and TRBJ1-4; 9 bases are a match to TRBD1. V gave up 2 bases and J gave up 7 bases; unmatched junction bases: 9. CDR3 length equals 16 residues. Germline assignment: CDR1 SGHDT and CDR2 YYEEEE. CDR3 amino acids: CASSLQPGQGSEKLFF. CDR3 DNA: TGTGCCAGCAGCTTACAACCGGGACAGGGCTCTGAAAAACTGTTTTTT.